This TCR beta chain comes out of a study of TIL therapy for anti-PD-1-resistant metastatic lung cancer. This was the immunoSEQ v3 assay. Data came from immunoSEQ multiplex PCR; TCRdb stores just in-frame clones and leaves some out. This sample has more than 90,000 clones, with 65% found just once. Time point indicated: pre-treatment sample, taken before nivolumab and TIL therapy. Pleural nodules or supraclavicular lymph nodes made up most of the excised metastases sampled. Trimming pared 0 bases from V and 10 bases from J, leaving 10 bases between. Germline-derived CDR1 and CDR2 are SGHNT and YENEEA. The CDR3 has 13 residues. Study-wide points: Many TIL product clones were absent from baseline tumor, suggesting clonal contraction. The cohort had more treatment-naive, never-smoker and oncogene-addicted patients than typical. TIL cultures after expansion showed higher clonality and lower diversity than baseline tumor (median about 6% vs 30%).

Note on this clone: The antigen is not known.

The receptor comes from a person aged 25 to 85 with non-small cell lung cancer. The sample here was tumor tissue, taken at baseline. The rearrangement links TRBV11-3 to TRBJ2-1, with unresolved D. The CDR3 here is CASSLDPSSEQFF. Written as DNA, the CDR3 is TGTGCCAGCAGCTTAGACCCCAGCAGCGAGCAGTTCTTC.